This T cell receptor (beta chain) was observed in a study of T cell clonotyping in hematopoietic cell transplantation (dated by TCRdb to about 2021). Study-level background: In the study, around 140 blood samples were gathered from roughly 40 consecutive transplant recipients and their related donors. Patient recruitment ran from 2015 to early 2017, and follow-up continued until late 2020 or death. General study outcomes and caveats: The sample size was limited, and because cells were not sorted, the contributions of CD4 and CD8 repertoires could not be separated. Recipient TCR diversity fell after transplant, with pathologically expanded clonotypes rising progressively from day 30 to day 180. Overlap with donor repertoires was found for only a small fraction of recipient repertoires, with over 97% found to appear de novo at the given depth. Donor and pretransplant recipient Inverse Simpson Index values predicted broader posttransplant TCR repertoire diversity.

Sequences SGHRS (CDR1) and YFSETQ (CDR2) are obtained from the germline V gene. Unmatched junction bases come to 5, with V trimmed by 3 bases and J by 10 bases. Including the terminal cysteine and phenylalanine, the CDR3 comprises 12 residues. This entry keeps only the CDR3 DNA: 36 bases, framed from base 1. The time point label corresponds to: 30 days after allo-HCT. Blood samples were obtained from recipients approximately 28 days before transplant and at days 30, 100 and 180 after transplant. Nuclei Lysis Solution was used to extract genomic DNA from fresh or cryopreserved unfractionated peripheral blood mononuclear cells. The immunoSEQ assay, a bias-controlled multiplex PCR with V- and J-specific primers, was used to amplify TCR beta CDR3 regions from genomic DNA. A second PCR step added a proprietary barcode and Illumina adapter sequences to the CDR3 amplicons. CDR3 libraries were sequenced on an Illumina MiSeq instrument. Per the original workflow: Export and quality control were handled in immunoSEQ Analyzer 3.0, while downstream analyses relied on R Bioconductor and Immunarch. Only productive rearrangements in the normalized downsampled data set were used to calculate repertoire metrics. Clonotypes larger than 5 templates in the normalized cohort were defined as pathologically expanded. The Inverse Simpson Index served as the measure of repertoire diversity. To capture all clonotypes, the CMV-specificity analyses were run on the non-normalized data set. TCRdb obtained this table from immuneACCESS and retained in-frame rearrangements with V and J assigned. These tables miss some clones; where compared with another copy, unresolved V genes account for less than half of the shortfall, and the remainder is unexplained. V and J calls plus clone size are reproduced from that table; the DNA served to infer D and trimming. Across this sample there are about 11,000 clones, with about 47% seen only once. Jointly, the top ten make up more than 8.5% of the sample.

Regarding this clone: Which antigen it targets is not known. No base quality information exists; no much larger clone differs at one position.

This sample comprised PBMCs, obtained 30 days after allogeneic stem cell transplant. The rearranged segments are TRBV5-1 and TRBJ1-2; the junction holds 8 bases that match TRBD1. The TCR sequence derives from a male patient aged 45-59 years who had an allogeneic stem cell transplant from an unrelated donor, so the T cells may come from the graft donor. Some clones in this sample may be carry-over from other donors' samples. The CDR3 protein: CASSSGGIDYTF. The DNA reads as follows: TGCGCCAGCAGCTCAGGGGGCATCGACTACACCTTC. Supplemented by the reference TRBV5-1 and TRBJ1-2 proteins around the CDR3, the complete variable domain is KAGVTQTPRYLIKTRGQQVTLSCSPISGHRSVSWYQQTPGQGLQFLFEYFSETQRNKGNFPGRFSGRQFSNSRSEMNVSTLELGDSALYLCASSSGGIDYTFGSGTRLTVV.